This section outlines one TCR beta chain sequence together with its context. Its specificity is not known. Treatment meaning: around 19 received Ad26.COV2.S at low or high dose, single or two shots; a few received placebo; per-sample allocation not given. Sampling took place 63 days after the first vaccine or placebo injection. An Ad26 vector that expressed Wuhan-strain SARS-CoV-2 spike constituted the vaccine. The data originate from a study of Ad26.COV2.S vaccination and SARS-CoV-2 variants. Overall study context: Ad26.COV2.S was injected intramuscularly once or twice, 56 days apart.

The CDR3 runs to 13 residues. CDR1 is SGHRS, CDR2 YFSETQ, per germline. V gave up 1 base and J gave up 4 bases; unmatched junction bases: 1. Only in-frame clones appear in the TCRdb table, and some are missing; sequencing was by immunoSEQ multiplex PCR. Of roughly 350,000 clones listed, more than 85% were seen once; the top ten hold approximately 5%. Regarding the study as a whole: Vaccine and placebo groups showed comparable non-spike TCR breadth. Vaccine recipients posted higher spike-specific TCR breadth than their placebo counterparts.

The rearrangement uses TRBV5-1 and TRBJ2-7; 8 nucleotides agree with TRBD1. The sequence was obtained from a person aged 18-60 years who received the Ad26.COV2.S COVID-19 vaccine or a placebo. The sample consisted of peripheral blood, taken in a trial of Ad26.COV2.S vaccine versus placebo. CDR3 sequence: CASSLRQGYEQYF. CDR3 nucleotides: TGCGCCAGCAGCTTGAGACAGGGGTACGAGCAGTACTTC.